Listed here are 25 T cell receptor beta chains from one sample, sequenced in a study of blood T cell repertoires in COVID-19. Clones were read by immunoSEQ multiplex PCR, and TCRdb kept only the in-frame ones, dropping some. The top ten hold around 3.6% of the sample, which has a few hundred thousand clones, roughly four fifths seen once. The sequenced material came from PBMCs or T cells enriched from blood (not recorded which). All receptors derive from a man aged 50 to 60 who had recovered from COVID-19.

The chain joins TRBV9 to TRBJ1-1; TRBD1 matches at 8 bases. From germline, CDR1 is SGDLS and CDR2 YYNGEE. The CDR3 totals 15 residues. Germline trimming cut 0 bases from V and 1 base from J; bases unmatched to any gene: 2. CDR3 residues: CASSVDGTGNTEAFF. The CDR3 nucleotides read TGTGCCAGCAGCGTAGACGGGACAGGGAACACTGAAGCTTTCTTT.

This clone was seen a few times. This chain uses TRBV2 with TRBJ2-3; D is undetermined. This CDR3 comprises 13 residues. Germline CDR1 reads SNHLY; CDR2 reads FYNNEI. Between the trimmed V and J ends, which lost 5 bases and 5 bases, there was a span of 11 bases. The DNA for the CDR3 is TGTGCCAGCAGTTGGTCTGGCCGAGATACGCAGTATTTT. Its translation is CASSWSGRDTQYF.

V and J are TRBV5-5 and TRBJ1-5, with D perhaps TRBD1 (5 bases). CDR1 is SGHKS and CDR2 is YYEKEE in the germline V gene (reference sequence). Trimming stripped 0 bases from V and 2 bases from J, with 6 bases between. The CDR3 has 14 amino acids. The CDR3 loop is CASSLAGGNQPQHF. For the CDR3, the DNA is TGTGCCAGCAGCTTGGCGGGGGGCAATCAGCCCCAGCATTTT.

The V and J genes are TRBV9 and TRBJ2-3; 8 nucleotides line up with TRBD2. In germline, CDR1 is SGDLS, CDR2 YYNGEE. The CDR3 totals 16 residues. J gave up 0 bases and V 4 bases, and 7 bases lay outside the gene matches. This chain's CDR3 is CASSPARLASTDTQYF. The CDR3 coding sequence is TGTGCCAGCAGCCCAGCCCGACTAGCGAGCACAGATACGCAGTATTTT.

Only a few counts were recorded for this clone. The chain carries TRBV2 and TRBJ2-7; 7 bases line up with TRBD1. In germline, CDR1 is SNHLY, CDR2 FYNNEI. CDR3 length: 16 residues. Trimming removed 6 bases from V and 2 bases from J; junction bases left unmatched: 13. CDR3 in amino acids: CASSGQGVGSPYEQYF. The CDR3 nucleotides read TGTGCCAGCAGCGGGCAGGGGGTCGGTAGTCCCTACGAGCAGTACTTC.

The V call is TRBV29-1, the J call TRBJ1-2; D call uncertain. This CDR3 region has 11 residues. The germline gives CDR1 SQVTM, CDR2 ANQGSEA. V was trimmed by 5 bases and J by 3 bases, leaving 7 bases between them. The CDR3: CSVLVDYGYTF. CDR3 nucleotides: TGCAGCGTTTTAGTGGACTATGGCTACACCTTC.

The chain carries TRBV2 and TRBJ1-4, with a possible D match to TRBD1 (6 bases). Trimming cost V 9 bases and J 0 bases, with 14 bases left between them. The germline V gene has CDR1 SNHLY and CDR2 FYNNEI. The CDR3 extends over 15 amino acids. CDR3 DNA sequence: TGTGCCAGTTCGATAACAGGGACAACTAATGAAAAACTGTTTTTT. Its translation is CASSITGTTNEKLFF.

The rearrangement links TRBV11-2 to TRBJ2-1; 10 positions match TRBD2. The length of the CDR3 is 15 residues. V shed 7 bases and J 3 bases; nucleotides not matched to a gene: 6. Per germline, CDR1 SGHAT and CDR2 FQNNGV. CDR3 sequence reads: CASTLTSGFYNEQFF. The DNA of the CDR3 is TGTGCCAGCACCTTGACTAGCGGGTTCTACAATGAGCAGTTCTTC.

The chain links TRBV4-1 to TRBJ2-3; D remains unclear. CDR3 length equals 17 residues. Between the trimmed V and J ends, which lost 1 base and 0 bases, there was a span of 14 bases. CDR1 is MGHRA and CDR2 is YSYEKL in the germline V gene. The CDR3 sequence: CASSQGGHIPSTDTQYF. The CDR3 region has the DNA TGCGCCAGCAGCCAAGGCGGTCACATTCCTAGCACAGATACGCAGTATTTT.

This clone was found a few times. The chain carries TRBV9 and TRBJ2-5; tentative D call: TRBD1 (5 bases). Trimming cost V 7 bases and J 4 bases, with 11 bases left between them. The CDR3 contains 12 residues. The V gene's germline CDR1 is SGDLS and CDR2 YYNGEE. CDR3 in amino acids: CASSRVGETQYF. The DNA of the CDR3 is TGTGCCAGCTCCAGGGTAGGAGAGACCCAGTACTTC.

CDR3 in amino acids: CASSLVSREYEQYF. As DNA, the CDR3 is TGTGCCAGCAGCTTAGTTTCCAGGGAATACGAGCAGTACTTC. The chain joins TRBV7-2 to TRBJ2-7, with D perhaps TRBD1 (5 bases). The CDR3 extends over 14 amino acids. V gave up 1 base and J gave up 4 bases, with 11 bases separating them. Germline CDR1 is SGHTA and CDR2 is FQGNSA.

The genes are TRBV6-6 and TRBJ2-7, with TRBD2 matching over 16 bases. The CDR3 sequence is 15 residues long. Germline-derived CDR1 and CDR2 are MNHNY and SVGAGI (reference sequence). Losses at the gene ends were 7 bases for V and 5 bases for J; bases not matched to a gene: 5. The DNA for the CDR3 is TGTGCCAGCATCCTAGGGACTAGCGGGAGGGACGAGCAGTACTTC. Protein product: CASILGTSGRDEQYF.

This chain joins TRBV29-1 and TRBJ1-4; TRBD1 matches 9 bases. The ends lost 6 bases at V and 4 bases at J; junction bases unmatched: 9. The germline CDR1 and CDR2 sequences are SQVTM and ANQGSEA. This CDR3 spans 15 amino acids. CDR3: CSVRGQGSFNEKLFF. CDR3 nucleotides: TGCAGCGTCCGCGGACAGGGGAGTTTTAATGAAAAACTGTTTTTT.

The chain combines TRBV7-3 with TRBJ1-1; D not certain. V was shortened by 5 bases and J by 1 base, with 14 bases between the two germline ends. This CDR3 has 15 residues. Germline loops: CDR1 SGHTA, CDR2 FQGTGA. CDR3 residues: CASSIGGSKNTEAFF. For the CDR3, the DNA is TGTGCCAGCAGCATAGGAGGGTCTAAGAACACTGAAGCTTTCTTT.

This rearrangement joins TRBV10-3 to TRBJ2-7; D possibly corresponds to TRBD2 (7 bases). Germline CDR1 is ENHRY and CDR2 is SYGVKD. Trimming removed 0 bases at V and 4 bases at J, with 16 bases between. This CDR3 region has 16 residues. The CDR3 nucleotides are TGTGCCATCAGTGAGTCTGGGGGCAGGGAGGGATACGAGCAGTACTTC. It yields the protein CAISESGGREGYEQYF.

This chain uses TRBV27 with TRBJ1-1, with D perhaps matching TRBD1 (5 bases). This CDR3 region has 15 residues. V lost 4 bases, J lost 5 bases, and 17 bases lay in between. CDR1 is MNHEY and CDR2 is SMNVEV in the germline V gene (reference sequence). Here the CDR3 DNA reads TGTGCCAGCAGTTCCAGGCTAGACAGTGGGACTGAAGCTTTCTTT. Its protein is CASSSRLDSGTEAFF.

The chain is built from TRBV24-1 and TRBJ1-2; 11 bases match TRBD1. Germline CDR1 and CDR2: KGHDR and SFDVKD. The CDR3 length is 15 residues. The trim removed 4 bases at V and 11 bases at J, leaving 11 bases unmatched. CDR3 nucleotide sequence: TGTGCCACCAGTGACCCCGGGACAGGGGGAATTCGGTACACCTTC. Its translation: CATSDPGTGGIRYTF.

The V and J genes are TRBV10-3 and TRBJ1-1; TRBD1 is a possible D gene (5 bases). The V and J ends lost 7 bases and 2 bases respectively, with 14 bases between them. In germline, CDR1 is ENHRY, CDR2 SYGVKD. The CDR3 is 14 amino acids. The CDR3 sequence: CAIIQGRTNTEAFF. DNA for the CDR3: TGTGCCATCATCCAGGGCAGAACCAACACTGAAGCTTTCTTT.

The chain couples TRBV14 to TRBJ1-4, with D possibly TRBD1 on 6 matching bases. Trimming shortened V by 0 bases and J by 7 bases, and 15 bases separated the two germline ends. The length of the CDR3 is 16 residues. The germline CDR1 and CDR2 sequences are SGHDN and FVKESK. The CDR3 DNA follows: TGTGCCAGCAGCCAAGATCCGCAGGGGATAGGTGAAAAACTGTTTTTT. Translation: CASSQDPQGIGEKLFF.

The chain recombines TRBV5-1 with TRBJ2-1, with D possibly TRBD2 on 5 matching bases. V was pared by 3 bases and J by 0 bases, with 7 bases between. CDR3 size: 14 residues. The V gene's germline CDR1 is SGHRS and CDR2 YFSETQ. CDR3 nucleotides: TGCGCCAGCAGCTCAGCGGTCTCCTACAATGAGCAGTTCTTC. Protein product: CASSSAVSYNEQFF.

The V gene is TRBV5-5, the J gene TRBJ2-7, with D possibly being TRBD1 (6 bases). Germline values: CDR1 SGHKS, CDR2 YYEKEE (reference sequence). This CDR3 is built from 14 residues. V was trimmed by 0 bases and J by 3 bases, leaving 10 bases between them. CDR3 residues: CASSLDRAHYEQYF. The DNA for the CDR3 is TGTGCCAGCAGCTTGGACAGGGCGCACTACGAGCAGTACTTC.

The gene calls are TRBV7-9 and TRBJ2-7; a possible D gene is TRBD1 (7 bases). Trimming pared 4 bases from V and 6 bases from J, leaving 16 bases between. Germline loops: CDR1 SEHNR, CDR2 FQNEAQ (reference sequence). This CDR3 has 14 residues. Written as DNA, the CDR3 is TGTGCCAGCAGCTCCTTGACAGGGAGGCGCGAGCAGTACTTC. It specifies CASSSLTGRREQYF. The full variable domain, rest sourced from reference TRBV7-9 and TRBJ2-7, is DTGVSQNPRHKITKRGQNVTFRCDPISEHNRLYWYRQTLGQGPEFLTYFQNEAQLEKSRLLSDRFSAERPKGSFSTLEIQRTEQGDSAMYLCASSSLTGRREQYFGPGTRLTVT.

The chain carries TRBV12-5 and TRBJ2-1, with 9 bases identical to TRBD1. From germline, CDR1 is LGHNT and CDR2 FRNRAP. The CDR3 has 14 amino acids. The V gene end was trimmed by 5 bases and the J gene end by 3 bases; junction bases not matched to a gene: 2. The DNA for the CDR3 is TGTGCTAGTGGTGCGGGACAGGGCTACAATGAGCAGTTCTTC. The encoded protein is CASGAGQGYNEQFF.

DNA of the CDR3: TGTGCCAGCAGCCCCCCGGGGGGGATTAACACTGAAGCTTTCTTT. The encoded protein is CASSPPGGINTEAFF. The gene calls are TRBV9 and TRBJ1-1; weak D call: TRBD1 (5 bases). Germline V gene sequence: CDR1 SGDLS, CDR2 YYNGEE. Between the trimmed V and J ends, which lost 4 bases and 2 bases, there was a span of 15 bases. The CDR3 is 15 residues long.

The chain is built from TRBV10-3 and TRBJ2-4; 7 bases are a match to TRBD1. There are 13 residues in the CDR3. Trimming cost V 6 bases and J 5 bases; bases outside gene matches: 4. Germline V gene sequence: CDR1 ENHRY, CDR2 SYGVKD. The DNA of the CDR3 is TGTGCCATCAGAGGGACAGAGGAAAACATTCAGTACTTC. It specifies CAIRGTEENIQYF.